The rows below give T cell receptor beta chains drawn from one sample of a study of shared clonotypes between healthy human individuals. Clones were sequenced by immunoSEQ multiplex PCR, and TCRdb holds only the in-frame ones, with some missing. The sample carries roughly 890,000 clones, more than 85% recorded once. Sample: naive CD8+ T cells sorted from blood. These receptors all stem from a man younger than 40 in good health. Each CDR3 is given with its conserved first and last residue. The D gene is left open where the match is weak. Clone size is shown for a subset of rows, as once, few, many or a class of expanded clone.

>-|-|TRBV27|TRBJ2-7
CASSALGGLYEQYF
TGTGCCAGCAGTGCCCTGGGGGGGCTCTACGAGCAGTACTTC
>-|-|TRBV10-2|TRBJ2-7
CASTSGSVYPYEQYF
TGCGCCAGCACTTCGGGGTCTGTCTATCCCTACGAGCAGTACTTC
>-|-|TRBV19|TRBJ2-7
CASSILSGFNEQYF
TGTGCCAGTAGTATATTGTCGGGGTTCAACGAGCAGTACTTC
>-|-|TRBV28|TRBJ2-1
CASPPREFKGLGSYNEQFF
TGTGCCAGCCCCCCACGGGAGTTTAAGGGTCTGGGCTCCTACAATGAGCAGTTCTTC
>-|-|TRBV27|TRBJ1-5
CASSPRGGRNQPQHF
TGTGCCAGCTCCCCTCGGGGGGGGCGAAATCAGCCCCAGCATTTT
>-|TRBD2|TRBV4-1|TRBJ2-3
CASSKWTSGSTDTQYF
TGCGCCAGCAGCAAATGGACTAGCGGTAGCACAGATACGCAGTATTTT
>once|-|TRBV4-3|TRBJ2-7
CASSQGYDRGAYEQYF
TGCGCCAGCAGCCAAGGGTACGACCGCGGGGCCTACGAGCAGTACTTC
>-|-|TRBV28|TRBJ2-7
CASSFISYEQYF
TGTGCCAGCAGTTTTATCTCCTACGAGCAGTACTTC
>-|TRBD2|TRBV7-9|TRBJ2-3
CASRVGTSGSFTDTQYF
TGTGCCAGCAGAGTAGGGACTAGCGGGAGCTTCACAGATACGCAGTATTTT
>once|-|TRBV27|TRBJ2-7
CASSLRGTYEQYF
TGTGCCAGCAGTCTGAGGGGGACCTACGAGCAGTACTTC
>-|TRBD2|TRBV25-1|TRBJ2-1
CASSELASGRLSDEQFF
TGTGCCAGCAGTGAACTCGCTAGCGGGCGCCTCTCGGATGAGCAGTTCTTC
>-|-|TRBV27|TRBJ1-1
CASRPTGLNTEAFF
TGTGCCAGCAGACCAACAGGGTTGAACACTGAAGCTTTCTTT
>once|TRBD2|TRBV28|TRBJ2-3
CASSRTSGSTDTQYF
TGTGCCAGCAGCCGTACTAGCGGGAGCACAGATACGCAGTATTTT
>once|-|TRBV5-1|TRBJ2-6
CASSLTLSRGRTLSGANVLTF
TGCGCCAGCAGCTTGACCCTTAGTCGGGGAAGGACTCTCTCTGGGGCCAACGTCCTGACTTTC
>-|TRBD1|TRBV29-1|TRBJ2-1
CSVEVIQGAVYNEQFF
TGCAGCGTTGAAGTTATACAGGGGGCGGTTTACAATGAGCAGTTCTTC
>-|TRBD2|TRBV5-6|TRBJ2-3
CASSFGTTVATQYF
TGTGCCAGCAGCTTTGGGACTACGGTAGCTACGCAGTATTTT
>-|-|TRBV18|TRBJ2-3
CASSLPTQVFSTDTQYF
TGTGCCAGCTCACTACCGACACAGGTTTTCAGCACAGATACGCAGTATTTT
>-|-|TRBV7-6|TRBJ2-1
CASSLGRDNEQFF
TGTGCCAGCAGCTTAGGCAGGGACAATGAGCAGTTCTTC
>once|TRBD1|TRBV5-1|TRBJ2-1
CASSHPGTGIHEQFF
TGCGCCAGCAGCCACCCGGGGACAGGTATTCATGAGCAGTTCTTC
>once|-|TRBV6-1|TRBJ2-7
CASFNQGSSYEQYF
TGTGCCAGCTTTAATCAGGGGTCCTCCTACGAGCAGTACTTC
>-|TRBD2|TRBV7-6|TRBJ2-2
CASSLGGGSNTGELFF
TGTGCCAGCAGCTTAGGGGGGGGTTCGAACACCGGGGAGCTGTTTTTT
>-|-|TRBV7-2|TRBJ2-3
CASSLNVWRDLTDTQYF
TGTGCCAGCAGCTTAAATGTATGGCGGGACCTCACAGATACGCAGTATTTT
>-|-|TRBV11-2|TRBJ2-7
CASSPRDGSSYEQYF
TGTGCCAGCAGCCCGCGAGATGGATCATCCTACGAGCAGTACTTC
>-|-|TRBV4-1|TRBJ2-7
CASSQELAAPEQYF
TGCGCCAGCAGCCAAGAGCTGGCAGCCCCCGAGCAGTACTTC
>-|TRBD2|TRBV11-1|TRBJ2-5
CASSPSGRFEETQYF
TGTGCCAGCAGCCCGAGCGGGAGGTTTGAGGAGACCCAGTACTTC
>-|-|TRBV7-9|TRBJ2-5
CASTPTQGPETQYF
TGTGCCAGCACTCCGACACAGGGCCCGGAGACCCAGTACTTC
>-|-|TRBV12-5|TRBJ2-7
CASGLVALHPGQLYTYEQYF
TGTGCTAGTGGTTTGGTAGCCCTACACCCCGGACAGTTATATACCTACGAGCAGTACTTC
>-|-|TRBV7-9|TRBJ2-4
CASSFSGVLPDKNIQYF
TGTGCCAGCAGCTTTTCAGGGGTCCTGCCGGACAAAAACATTCAGTACTTC
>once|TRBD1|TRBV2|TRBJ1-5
CASSGLAVGQGAGQPQHF
TGTGCCAGCAGTGGATTGGCTGTGGGACAGGGGGCAGGTCAGCCCCAGCATTTT
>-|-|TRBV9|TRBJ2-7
CASSVEIWASSHEQYF
TGTGCCAGCAGCGTAGAGATTTGGGCTAGCAGCCACGAGCAGTACTTC
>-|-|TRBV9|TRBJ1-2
CASSHREFGYTF
TGTGCCAGCAGTCACAGGGAATTTGGCTACACCTTC
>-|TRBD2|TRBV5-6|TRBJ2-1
CASSWPLRRGYSYNEQFF
TGTGCCAGCAGCTGGCCACTAAGGCGGGGGTACTCCTACAATGAGCAGTTCTTC